These T cell receptor beta chains were read from a single sample in a study of beta chain features in type 1 diabetes. TCRdb keeps only in-frame clones here, not all; method: immunoSEQ multiplex PCR. Among tens of thousands of clones, 66% were seen once, and the ten largest hold more than 1.5%. The source material was Tregs from blood. The receptor set was obtained from a young man with type 1 diabetes. Some clones in this sample may be carry-over from other donors' samples. Each CDR3 is given with its conserved first and last residue. The order of the fields is V gene, D gene, J gene, CDR3 protein. The D gene is left open where the match is weak.

>TRBV18|.|TRBJ1-2
CASSPPRGRAGAYQSGYTF
>TRBV5-1|.|TRBJ1-4
CASNGGTQDEKLFF
>TRBV30|.|TRBJ2-5
CAWSVLVETQYF
>TRBV7-2|.|TRBJ2-3
CASSSSGGLTQYF
>TRBV7-2|.|TRBJ2-7
CASSLSGVLPAEWYF
>TRBV5-4|.|TRBJ2-5
CASSPEGQETQYF
>TRBV6-5|.|TRBJ1-2
CASSLSFRGGYTF
>TRBV29-1|TRBD1|TRBJ1-6
CSVGTGKNSPLHF
>TRBV7-2|TRBD1|TRBJ2-7
CASSQAGQGAYEQYF
>TRBV5-1|TRBD1|.
CASSLGGQSSYEQYF
>TRBV7-6|.|TRBJ1-1
CASSLDQGLKAFF
>TRBV5-1|.|TRBJ1-1
CASSPQTAWGTEAFF
>TRBV5-1|.|TRBJ2-7
CASSPESYEQYF
>TRBV7-9|.|TRBJ2-2
CASSRRDPGELFF
>TRBV29-1|TRBD2|TRBJ2-1
CSFLGLAHNEQFF
>TRBV7-2|.|TRBJ2-7
CASSPGPRRAYEQYF
>TRBV7-2|TRBD2|TRBJ2-3
CASSLDSGGFADTQYF
>TRBV2|.|TRBJ2-3
CASSERGGEDTQYF
>TRBV7-3|TRBD2|TRBJ2-7
CASSFLAGDEQYF
>TRBV28|TRBD2|TRBJ2-5
CASRPRSGTREETQYF
>TRBV9|.|TRBJ1-1
CASSVGGGAGTEAFF
>TRBV5-1|TRBD1|TRBJ2-3
CASSLAGQGTDTQYF
>TRBV10-2|.|TRBJ2-7
CASSTTGVSYEQYF
>TRBV19|.|TRBJ1-5
CASSMGDTSNQPQHF
>TRBV5-1|TRBD2|TRBJ2-1
CASKSVAGGPGEQFF
>TRBV4-1|.|TRBJ2-2
CASGARPNTGELFF
>TRBV28|TRBD1|TRBJ2-2
CASGHRGRELFF
>TRBV5-1|.|TRBJ1-2
CASSLTGDSGYTF
>TRBV14|.|TRBJ1-2
CASSPRREFNYGYTF
>TRBV4-3|TRBD2|TRBJ2-6
CASSPGLAGDGANVLTF
>TRBV10-3|TRBD2|TRBJ2-3
CAISGAGGTDTQYF
>TRBV5-6|TRBD1|TRBJ2-5
CASSWTGLGETQYF
>TRBV10-3|.|TRBJ1-2
CAITTDRQYGYTF
>TRBV7-8|.|TRBJ2-7
CASSLKTGSGWEQYF
>TRBV7-3|TRBD1|TRBJ2-1
CASSSGTGGNEQFF
>TRBV10-3|TRBD1|TRBJ1-5
CAMGTDLRQPQHF
>TRBV28|.|TRBJ1-2
CASTTAGLYGYTF
>TRBV5-1|.|TRBJ2-3
CASSPRGDTQYF
>TRBV5-6|TRBD1|TRBJ2-2
CASSRDRVNTGELFF
>TRBV5-4|TRBD2|TRBJ2-2
CASSPGQRGTTGELFF
>TRBV5-1|.|TRBJ2-5
CASSSGPGETQYF
>TRBV19|.|TRBJ1-1
CASIPHGGLNTEAFF
>TRBV27|.|TRBJ2-7
CASSLEDSSREQYF
>TRBV20-1|.|TRBJ1-1
CSARRTEAFF
>TRBV6-5|.|TRBJ2-2
CASSYSSGQGTGELFF
>TRBV6-6|.|TRBJ2-7
CASSPTPSYEQYF
>TRBV5-1|TRBD2|TRBJ2-3
CASSPLAGGRTDTQYF
>TRBV7-2|.|TRBJ2-7
CASSSRDSYEQYF
>TRBV18|.|TRBJ1-2
CASSADSEYGYTF
>TRBV7-9|TRBD2|TRBJ2-5
CASSERGGLAVQETQYF
>TRBV21-1|.|TRBJ2-7
CASSKAGDRVGEQYF
>TRBV5-1|TRBD1|TRBJ2-1
CASSRPGQGMNEQFF
>TRBV6-1|.|TRBJ1-1
CASSEASAGGTEAFF
>TRBV7-2|.|TRBJ2-7
CASSWGQGVRAYEQYF
>TRBV6-6|.|TRBJ2-3
CAGRSAGRTDTQYF
>TRBV2|TRBD1|TRBJ1-2
CASPLGQGGAGYTF
>TRBV4-3|TRBD2|TRBJ2-1
CASSQGTSSAEQFF